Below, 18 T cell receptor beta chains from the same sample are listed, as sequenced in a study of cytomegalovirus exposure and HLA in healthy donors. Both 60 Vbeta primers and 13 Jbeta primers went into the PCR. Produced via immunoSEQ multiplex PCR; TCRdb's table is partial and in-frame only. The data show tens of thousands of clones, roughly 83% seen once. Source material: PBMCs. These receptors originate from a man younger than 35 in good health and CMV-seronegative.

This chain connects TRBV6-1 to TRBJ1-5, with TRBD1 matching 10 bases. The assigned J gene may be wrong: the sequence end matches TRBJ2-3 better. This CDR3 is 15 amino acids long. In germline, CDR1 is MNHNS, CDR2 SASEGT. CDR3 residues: CASSKETGGRQPQYF. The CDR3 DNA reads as TGTGCCAGCAGTAAAGAGACAGGGGGCAGACAGCCCCAGTATTTT.

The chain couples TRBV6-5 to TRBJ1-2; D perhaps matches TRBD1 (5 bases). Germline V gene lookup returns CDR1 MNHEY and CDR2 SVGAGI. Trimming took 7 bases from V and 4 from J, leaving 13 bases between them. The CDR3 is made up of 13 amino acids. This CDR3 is CASTWTPTYGYTF. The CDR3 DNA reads TGTGCCAGCACTTGGACACCGACCTATGGCTACACCTTC.

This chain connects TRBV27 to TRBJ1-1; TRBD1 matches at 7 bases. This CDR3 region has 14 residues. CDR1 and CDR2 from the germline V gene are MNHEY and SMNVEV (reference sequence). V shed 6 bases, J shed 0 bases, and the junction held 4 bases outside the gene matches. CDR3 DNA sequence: TGTGCCAGCAGGACGGGACAGTTGAACACTGAAGCTTTCTTT. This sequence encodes CASRTGQLNTEAFF.

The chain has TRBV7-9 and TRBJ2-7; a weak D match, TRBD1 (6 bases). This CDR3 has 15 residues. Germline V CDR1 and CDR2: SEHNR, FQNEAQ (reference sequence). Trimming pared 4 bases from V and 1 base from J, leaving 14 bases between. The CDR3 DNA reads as TGTGCCAGCAGCTCACAGGGCGCCGGGTCCTACGAGCAGTACTTC. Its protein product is CASSSQGAGSYEQYF.

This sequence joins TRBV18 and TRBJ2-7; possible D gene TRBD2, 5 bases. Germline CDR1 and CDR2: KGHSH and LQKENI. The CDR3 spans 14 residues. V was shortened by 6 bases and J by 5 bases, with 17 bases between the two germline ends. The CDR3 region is CASSPIWGANEQYF. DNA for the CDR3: TGTGCCAGCTCGCCCATTTGGGGAGCTAACGAGCAGTACTTC.

This chain's CDR3 is CASSSRDRGRSEQYF. DNA of the CDR3: TGTGCCAGCAGCTCGCGGGACAGGGGGCGTTCGGAGCAGTACTTC. The chain combines TRBV5-4 with TRBJ2-7; 12 nucleotides agree with TRBD1. V shed 3 bases and J 7 bases; nucleotides not matched to a gene: 8. The V gene's germline CDR1 is SGHNT and CDR2 YYREEE (reference sequence). CDR3 length: 15 residues.

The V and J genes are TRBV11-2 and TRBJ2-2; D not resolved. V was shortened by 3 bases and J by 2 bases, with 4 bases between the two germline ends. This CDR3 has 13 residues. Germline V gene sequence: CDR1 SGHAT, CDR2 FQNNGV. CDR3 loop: CASSFRNTGELFF. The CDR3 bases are TGTGCCAGCAGCTTCAGAAACACCGGGGAGCTGTTTTTT.

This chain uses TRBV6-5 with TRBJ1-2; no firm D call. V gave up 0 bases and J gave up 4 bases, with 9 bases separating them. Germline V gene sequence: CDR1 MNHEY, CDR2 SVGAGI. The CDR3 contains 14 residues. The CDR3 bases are TGTGCCAGCAGTTACTCGAGGGCAGCCTATGGCTACACCTTC. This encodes CASSYSRAAYGYTF.

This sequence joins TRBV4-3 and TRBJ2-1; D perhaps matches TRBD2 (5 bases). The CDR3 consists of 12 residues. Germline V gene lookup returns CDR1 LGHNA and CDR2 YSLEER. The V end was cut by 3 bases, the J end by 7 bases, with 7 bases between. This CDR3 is CASSHKRNEQFF. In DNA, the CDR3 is TGCGCCAGCAGCCATAAGCGGAATGAGCAGTTCTTC.

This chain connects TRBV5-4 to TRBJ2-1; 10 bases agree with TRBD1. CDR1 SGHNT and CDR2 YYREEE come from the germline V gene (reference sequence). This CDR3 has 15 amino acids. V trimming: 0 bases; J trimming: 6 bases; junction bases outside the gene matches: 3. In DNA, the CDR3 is TGTGCCAGCAGCTTGGCCGGGACAGGGGTCAATGAGCAGTTCTTC. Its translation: CASSLAGTGVNEQFF. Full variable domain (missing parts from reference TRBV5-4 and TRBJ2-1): ETGVTQSPTHLIKTRGQQVTLRCSSQSGHNTVSWYQQALGQGPQFIFQYYREEENGRGNFPPRFSGLQFPNYSSELNVNALELDDSALYLCASSLAGTGVNEQFFGPGTRLTVL.

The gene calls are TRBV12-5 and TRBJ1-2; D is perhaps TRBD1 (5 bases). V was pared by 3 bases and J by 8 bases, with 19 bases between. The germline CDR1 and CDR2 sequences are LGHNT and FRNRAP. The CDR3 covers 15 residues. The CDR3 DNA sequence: TGTGCTAGTGGTTTCGAAAGACAGTACCTTAAAGGCTACACCTTC. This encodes CASGFERQYLKGYTF.

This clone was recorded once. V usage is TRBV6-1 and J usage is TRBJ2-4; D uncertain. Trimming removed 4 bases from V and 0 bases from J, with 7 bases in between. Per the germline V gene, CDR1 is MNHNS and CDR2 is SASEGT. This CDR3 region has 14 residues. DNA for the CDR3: TGTGCCAGCAGTGCGGTTTCAGCCAAAAACATTCAGTACTTC. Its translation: CASSAVSAKNIQYF.

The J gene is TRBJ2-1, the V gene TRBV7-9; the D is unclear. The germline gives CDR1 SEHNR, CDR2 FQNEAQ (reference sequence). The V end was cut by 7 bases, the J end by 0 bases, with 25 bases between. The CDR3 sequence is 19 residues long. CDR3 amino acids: CASTQIPPPESSSYNEQFF. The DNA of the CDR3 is TGTGCCAGCACCCAGATACCCCCCCCGGAGTCAAGCTCCTACAATGAGCAGTTCTTC. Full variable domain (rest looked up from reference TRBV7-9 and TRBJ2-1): DTGVSQNPRHKITKRGQNVTFRCDPISEHNRLYWYRQTLGQGPEFLTYFQNEAQLEKSRLLSDRFSAERPKGSFSTLEIQRTEQGDSAMYLCASTQIPPPESSSYNEQFFGPGTRLTVL.

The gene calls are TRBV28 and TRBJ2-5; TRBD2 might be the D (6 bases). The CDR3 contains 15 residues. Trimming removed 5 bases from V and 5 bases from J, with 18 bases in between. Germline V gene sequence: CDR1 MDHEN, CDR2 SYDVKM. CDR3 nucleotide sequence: TGTGCCAGCAGTACCCGAGGGACGGGAGTGGAGACCCAGTACTTC. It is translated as CASSTRGTGVETQYF.

The DNA for the CDR3 is TGTGCCAGCGGGGGGGAGCGGGAATTTAGCAATGAGCAGTTCTTC. Its protein is CASGGEREFSNEQFF. This chain connects TRBV13 to TRBJ2-1, with TRBD2 matching 7 bases. V was pared by 8 bases and J by 6 bases, with 13 bases of the junction left unmatched. The germline gives CDR1 PRHDT, CDR2 FYEKMQ (reference sequence). The CDR3 has 15 amino acids.

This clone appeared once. Written as DNA, the CDR3 is TGCGCCAGCACATTACAGGGGAATTCACCCCTCCACTTT. Encoded protein: CASTLQGNSPLHF. The chain combines TRBV4-3 with TRBJ1-6; the match to TRBD1 covers 7 bases. This CDR3 is 13 amino acids long. V was pared by 7 bases and J by 7 bases, with 4 bases of the junction left unmatched. Germline V gene sequence: CDR1 LGHNA, CDR2 YSLEER.

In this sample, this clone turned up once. The DNA for the CDR3 is TGTGCCTGGAGAGCCAGCGGGGCCACAGATACGCAGTATTTT. Translating gives CAWRASGATDTQYF. This chain uses TRBV30 with TRBJ2-3, with 7 bases matching TRBD2. The V gene end was trimmed by 3 bases and the J gene end by 2 bases; junction bases not matched to a gene: 5. CDR1 is GTSNPN and CDR2 is SVGIG in the germline V gene (reference sequence). This CDR3 has 14 amino acids.

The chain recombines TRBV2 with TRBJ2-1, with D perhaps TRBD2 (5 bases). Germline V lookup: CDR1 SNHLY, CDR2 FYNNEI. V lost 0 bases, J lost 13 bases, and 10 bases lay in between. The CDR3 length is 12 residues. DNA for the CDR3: TGTGCCAGCAGTGAAGCCCGGTCTAGCCAGTTCTTC. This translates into CASSEARSSQFF. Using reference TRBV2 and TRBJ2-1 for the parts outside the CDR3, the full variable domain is EPEVTQTPSHQVTQMGQEVILRCVPISNHLYFYWYRQILGQKVEFLVSFYNNEISEKSEIFDDQFSVERPDGSNFTLKIRSTKLEDSAMYFCASSEARSSQFFGPGTRLTVL.